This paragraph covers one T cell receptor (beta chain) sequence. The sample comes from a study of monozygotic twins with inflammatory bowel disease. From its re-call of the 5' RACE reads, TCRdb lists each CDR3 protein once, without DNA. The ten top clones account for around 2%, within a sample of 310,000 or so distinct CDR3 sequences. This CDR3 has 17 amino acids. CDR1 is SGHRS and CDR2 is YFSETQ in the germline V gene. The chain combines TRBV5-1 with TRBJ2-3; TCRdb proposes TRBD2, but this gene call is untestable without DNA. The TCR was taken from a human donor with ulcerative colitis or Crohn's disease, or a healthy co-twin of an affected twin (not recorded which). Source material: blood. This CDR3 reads CASSLVGTSGSPDTQYF.